What follows are 4 T cell receptor beta chains derived from one specimen sequenced in a study of neurological immune-mediated disorders. TCRdb fed the 5' RACE reads into MiXCR, producing one record per CDR3 protein. The sample has 81,000 or so distinct CDR3 sequences, 5% to 5.5% seen once; the top ten hold roughly 2.2%. Material for sequencing was PBMCs. These TCRs come from a woman aged 25 to 39 with multiple sclerosis.

At least ten counts were recorded for this clonotype. The DNA of the CDR3 is TGTGCCAGCGGGGCAGGTGGCTACACCTTC. Protein: CASGAGGYTF. J is TRBJ1-2 and V is TRBV9; maybe TRBD1 (5 bases). The V gene's germline CDR1 is SGDLS and CDR2 YYNGEE. The CDR3 is made up of 10 amino acids. With 7 bases removed from V and 7 bases from J, the gap between germline ends came to 8 bases.

This clonotype was counted many times. The rearrangement joins TRBV27 to TRBJ1-5; the match to TRBD1 covers 8 bases. Germline assignment: CDR1 MNHEY and CDR2 SMNVEV (reference sequence). The CDR3 spans 16 residues. Unmatched junction bases numbered 10, after V lost 5 bases and J lost 4 bases. As DNA, the CDR3 is TGTGCCAGCAGTCGGTGGACAGGGACGGGGAATCAGCCCCAGCATTTT. It yields the protein CASSRWTGTGNQPQHF.

This clonotype came up many times. The CDR3 loop reads CASSMGDRSYNSPLHF. CDR3 nucleotides: TGTGCCAGTAGTATGGGAGACAGGAGCTATAATTCACCCCTCCACTTT. This chain joins TRBV19 and TRBJ1-6; D perhaps matches TRBD1 (6 bases). CDR3 length: 16 residues. Germline V gene data show CDR1 as LNHDA and CDR2 as SQIVND (reference sequence). Between the trimmed V and J ends, which lost 3 bases and 3 bases, there was a span of 12 bases.

This clonotype was seen ten or more times. The V call is TRBV12-3 or TRBV12-4, the J call TRBJ2-1; D unclear. Trimming pared 5 bases from V and 7 bases from J, leaving 9 bases between. CDR3 length: 12 residues. The chain's CDR3 is CASSLLGNEQFF. In DNA, the CDR3 is TGTGCCAGCAGTCTCCTCGGTAATGAGCAGTTCTTC.